Described below is a single T cell receptor beta chain sequence and its context. What it recognizes is unknown. The CDR3 is 13 residues long. V gave up 2 bases and J gave up 5 bases, with 11 bases separating them. The germline gives CDR1 GTSNPN, CDR2 SVGIG (reference sequence). Use of 60 Vbeta and 13 Jbeta primers characterized the PCR. Sequencing used immunoSEQ multiplex PCR; TCRdb keeps in-frame clones, though not all of them. The table lists 90,000 to 130,000 clones, about 80% of them singletons. The data were taken from a study of cytomegalovirus exposure and HLA in healthy donors. At the level of the study: The Caucasian-associated ancestry cluster held around four fifths of 398 genotyped donors. Notes on the study in general: Productive status was seen about 87% or about 30% of the time for most TCR beta V segments in an earlier analysis. Several of the most significant clusters appeared, in a later analysis, to be linked to common viral pathogens.

The chain carries TRBV30 and TRBJ2-3; D is perhaps TRBD2 (6 bases). Sequenced input: PBMCs. This sequence was found in a man aged 25 to 45 in good health and CMV-seropositive. DNA of the CDR3: TGTGCCTGGAGTCGCGGGCGGGGAGATACGCAGTATTTT. Residues: CAWSRGRGDTQYF. Using reference TRBV30 and TRBJ2-3 for the parts outside the CDR3, the full variable domain is SQTIHQWPATLVQPVGSPLSLECTVEGTSNPNLYWYRQAAGRGLQLLFYSVGIGQISSEVPQNLSASRPQDRQFILSSKKLLLSDSGFYLCAWSRGRGDTQYFGPGTRLTVL.